One sample yielded the 32 T cell receptor beta chains listed below, sequenced in a study of blood T cells in healthy people across ages. Primed by a sample-barcoded 5' primer and a J-beta primer mix, a second PCR proceeded for roughly 6 to 12 cycles. TCRdb passed the 5' RACE reads through MiXCR, listing each CDR3 protein once. The sample comprises fewer than 800,000 distinct CDR3 sequences, around 45% of which are singletons, and 25% to 35% rests with the top ten. The sample was blood. The receptors were sampled from a woman aged 60 to 75 in good health.

The sample holds many counts of this clonotype. The chain joins TRBV7-8 to TRBJ2-7, with D possibly being TRBD1 (7 bases). V lost 1 base to trimming and J lost 2 bases, with 18 bases between them. Germline V CDR1 and CDR2: SGHVS, FQNEAQ. The CDR3 spans 17 residues. CDR3 region: CASSLGVGGQSTYEQYF. The CDR3 nucleotides read TGTGCCAGCAGCTTAGGAGTCGGGGGACAGTCTACCTACGAGCAGTACTTC.

This clonotype came up a few times. This rearrangement joins TRBV20-1 to TRBJ1-2, with D unresolved. Trimming took 1 base from V and 5 from J, leaving 11 bases between them. The CDR3 covers 13 residues. In germline, CDR1 is DFQATT, CDR2 SNEGSKA (reference sequence). The CDR3 nucleotides read TGCAGTGCTAGAGTTGGTGAGGGATATGGCTACACCTTC. It encodes CSARVGEGYGYTF.

This clonotype was counted a single time. This chain links TRBV9 with TRBJ2-1; D not certain. In germline, CDR1 is SGDLS, CDR2 YYNGEE. V was cut by 4 bases and J by 6 bases, with 20 bases left in between. The CDR3 runs to 16 residues. DNA for the CDR3: TGTGCCAGCAGCCCAGCCTATAGGCGGCGAGGCAATGAGCAGTTCTTC. Translated: CASSPAYRRRGNEQFF.

The rearrangement links TRBV6-2 or TRBV6-3 to TRBJ2-1; possibly TRBD1 or TRBD2 for D (5 bases each). Germline-derived CDR1 and CDR2 are MNHEY and SVGEGT. CDR3 size: 18 residues. The V end was cut by 0 bases, the J end by 7 bases, with 22 bases between. CDR3 nucleotides: TGTGCCAGCAGTTACTCGACGAGGGGTACCGGTTCTACTAATGAGCAGTTCTTC. Translated: CASSYSTRGTGSTNEQFF.

The chain links TRBV13 to TRBJ2-1; 10 bases match TRBD2. The J call is uncertain, as TRBJ2-7 better fits the DNA end. The CDR3 contains 16 residues. CDR1 PRHDT and CDR2 FYEKMQ come from the germline V gene (reference sequence). CDR3 sequence reads: CASSLGGAGGYNEQYF. DNA for the CDR3: TGTGCCAGCAGCTTAGGGGGAGCGGGAGGGTACAATGAGCAGTACTTC.

This chain links TRBV29-1 with TRBJ2-3; perhaps D is TRBD1 or TRBD2 (5 bases each). The germline V gene encodes CDR1 SQVTM and CDR2 ANQGSEA. The CDR3 loop spans 14 amino acids. The V end was cut by 4 bases, the J end by 1 base, with 12 bases between. The CDR3 spells CSVGDAYGTDTQYF. The DNA for the CDR3 is TGCAGCGTTGGGGACGCCTACGGCACAGATACGCAGTATTTT.

This clonotype was seen once. V gene TRBV7-2 combines with J gene TRBJ2-7, with a tentative D call TRBD2 (5 bases). The CDR3 contains 14 residues. Per the germline V gene, CDR1 is SGHTA and CDR2 is FQGNSA. The germline V and J ends were trimmed by 3 bases and 3 bases, with 12 bases remaining between them. The CDR3 region has the DNA TGTGCCAGCAGCTTCGGACGGGGAAACTACGAGCAGTACTTC. Translating it yields CASSFGRGNYEQYF.

The chain employs TRBV3-1 and TRBJ2-5; 7 bases match TRBD2. The germline V gene encodes CDR1 LGHDT and CDR2 YNNKEL (reference sequence). Unmatched junction bases numbered 5, after V lost 1 base and J lost 9 bases. The CDR3 runs 13 residues. The chain's CDR3 is CASSQGTREAQYF. The CDR3 DNA is TGTGCCAGCAGCCAAGGGACCCGGGAGGCCCAGTACTTC.

This clonotype was observed a few times. The chain recombines TRBV28 with TRBJ2-3, with D possibly matching TRBD2 (5 bases). V was trimmed by 4 bases and J by 1 base, leaving 15 bases between them. Germline values: CDR1 MDHEN, CDR2 SYDVKM. The CDR3 sequence is 16 residues long. Here the CDR3 reads CASSSAGQIRTDTQYF. The CDR3 DNA sequence: TGTGCCAGCAGTTCGGCGGGCCAGATACGCACAGATACGCAGTATTTT.

The table lists this clonotype with a count of one. This chain connects TRBV20-1 to TRBJ1-2, with D tentatively TRBD1 (6 bases). CDR3 length equals 14 residues. The germline gives CDR1 DFQATT, CDR2 SNEGSKA (reference sequence). The germline V and J ends were trimmed by 3 bases and 4 bases, with 15 bases remaining between them. CDR3 amino acids: CSASRQGQFYGYTF. CDR3 sequence (DNA): TGCAGTGCTAGTCGGCAGGGGCAGTTCTATGGCTACACCTTC.

This chain connects TRBV6-4 to TRBJ2-3; D is undetermined. The V gene's germline CDR1 is MRHNA and CDR2 SNTAGT. The CDR3 is 14 amino acids. The V end lost 5 bases, the J end lost 3 bases, and 12 bases lay between the germline ends. CDR3 in amino acids: CASSRRQGTDTQYF. The CDR3 DNA follows: TGTGCCAGCAGTCGACGACAAGGGACAGATACGCAGTATTTT.

The J gene is TRBJ1-1, the V gene TRBV5-6; the match to TRBD1 covers 10 bases. V shed 5 bases, J shed 5 bases, and the junction held 9 bases outside the gene matches. This CDR3 comprises 15 residues. From germline, CDR1 is SGHDT and CDR2 YYEEEE. DNA for the CDR3: TGTGCCAGCAGACCCGGGACAGGGGTCATTACTGAAGCTTTCTTT. The encoded protein is CASRPGTGVITEAFF.

This rearrangement joins TRBV20-1 to TRBJ1-1; D not certain. The CDR3 runs 15 residues. Germline V gene data show CDR1 as DFQATT and CDR2 as SNEGSKA (reference sequence). Trimming took 0 bases from V and 4 from J, leaving 15 bases between them. The CDR3 is CSARETRARITEAFF. The CDR3 bases are TGCAGTGCTAGAGAGACCCGGGCCAGAATCACTGAAGCTTTCTTT.

For the CDR3, the DNA is TGTGCCAGCAGACAACTGACCGAAAATTCACCCCTCCACTTT. Translation: CASRQLTENSPLHF. The genes are TRBV12-3 or TRBV12-4 and TRBJ1-6; no reliable D call. The CDR3 consists of 14 residues. V was shortened by 6 bases and J by 7 bases, with 13 bases between the two germline ends.

The chain carries TRBV6-2 or TRBV6-3 and TRBJ2-2, with 10 bases lining up with TRBD2. CDR3 length: 15 residues. The germline CDR1 and CDR2 sequences are MNHEY and SVGEGT. V lost 2 bases and J lost 7; bases outside the gene matches: 4. CDR3 DNA: TGTGCCAGCAGTTACGGGTCTAGCGGGAGCGGGGAGCTGTTTTTT. Its protein is CASSYGSSGSGELFF.

This clonotype came up a few times. The chain recombines TRBV3-1 with TRBJ2-1; 9 nucleotides line up with TRBD1. The germline V gene encodes CDR1 LGHDT and CDR2 YNNKEL (reference sequence). V shed 2 bases, J shed 7 bases, and the junction held 3 bases outside the gene matches. There are 14 residues in the CDR3. Here the CDR3 DNA reads TGTGCCAGCAGCCAACGGACAGGGGAGAATGAGCAGTTCTTC. Residues: CASSQRTGENEQFF.

This clonotype was counted a few times. The chain employs TRBV28 and TRBJ2-2; D is undetermined. CDR3 length: 13 residues. Trimming left V 5 bases short and J 4 bases short, with 8 bases between. CDR1 and CDR2 (germline): MDHEN, SYDVKM. CDR3 in amino acids: CASSGLSTGELFF. CDR3 in DNA: TGTGCCAGCAGTGGGTTAAGCACCGGGGAGCTGTTTTTT.

This clonotype was detected only a few times. CDR3 protein: CASSPSQSMEQYF. The CDR3 nucleotides read TGTGCCAGCAGCCCTTCCCAGAGTATGGAGCAGTACTTC. The chain is built from TRBV4-2 and TRBJ2-7, with unresolved D. From germline, CDR1 is LGHNA and CDR2 YNFKEQ. The V and J ends lost 4 bases and 7 bases respectively, with 14 bases between them. This CDR3 spans 13 amino acids.

This clonotype has a handful of counts. The chain uses TRBV4-3 and TRBJ2-2; the match to TRBD2 covers 9 bases. This CDR3 spans 15 amino acids. J gave up 4 bases and V 6 bases, and 6 bases lay outside the gene matches. Germline CDR1 LGHNA, CDR2 YSLEER. DNA for the CDR3: TGCGCCAGCAGTTTAGCGGGAGAGGGCACCGGGGAGCTGTTTTTT. Its translation: CASSLAGEGTGELFF.

This chain links TRBV7-9 with TRBJ2-3; D not certain. The CDR3 covers 13 residues. The ends were cut back, 5 bases at V and 4 bases at J, with 10 bases in the middle. In germline, CDR1 is SEHNR, CDR2 FQNEAQ (reference sequence). CDR3 loop: CASSVLASDTQYF. Here the CDR3 DNA reads TGTGCCAGCAGCGTATTAGCATCAGATACGCAGTATTTT. The variable domain in full, with the rest retrieved from reference TRBV7-9 and TRBJ2-3, is DTGVSQNPRHKITKRGQNVTFRCDPISEHNRLYWYRQTLGQGPEFLTYFQNEAQLEKSRLLSDRFSAERPKGSFSTLEIQRTEQGDSAMYLCASSVLASDTQYFGPGTRLTVL.

The rearrangement links TRBV29-1 to TRBJ2-5; TRBD1 matches at 8 bases. The germline gives CDR1 SQVTM, CDR2 ANQGSEA. The J segment lost 5 bases and the V segment lost 7 bases, leaving 9 bases of the junction unmatched. This CDR3 has 13 residues. Here the CDR3 DNA reads TGCAGCGATCAACAGGGGGGCGGGGAGACCCAGTACTTC. The encoded protein is CSDQQGGGETQYF.

This clonotype was seen a handful of times. The chain carries TRBV13 and TRBJ2-7; D gene unclear. The ends were cut back, 1 base at V and 3 bases at J, with 7 bases in the middle. Germline V gives CDR1 PRHDT, CDR2 FYEKMQ (reference sequence). CDR3 size: 13 residues. CDR3 loop: CASSLVRDYEQYF. The CDR3 region has the DNA TGTGCCAGCAGCTTAGTCCGTGACTACGAGCAGTACTTC.

The chain couples TRBV9 to TRBJ2-3; no firm D call. The length of the CDR3 is 18 residues. Germline loops: CDR1 SGDLS, CDR2 YYNGEE. V lost 0 bases to trimming and J lost 2 bases, with 19 bases between them. CDR3 sequence: CASSVATVVLDHTDTQYF. The DNA for the CDR3 is TGTGCCAGCAGCGTAGCTACCGTAGTCCTCGACCACACAGATACGCAGTATTTT. Full variable domain (remainder filled in from reference TRBV9 and TRBJ2-3): DSGVTQTPKHLITATGQRVTLRCSPRSGDLSVYWYQQSLDQGLQFLIQYYNGEERAKGNILERFSAQQFPDLHSELNLSSLELGDSALYFCASSVATVVLDHTDTQYFGPGTRLTVL.

This clonotype was detected ten times or more. The CDR3 nucleotides are TGCAGTGCTAGTCCGGGGACAGCCTCCTACGAGCAGTACTTC. Its protein product is CSASPGTASYEQYF. This rearrangement joins TRBV20-1 to TRBJ2-7, with 7 bases identical to TRBD1. The V gene's germline CDR1 is DFQATT and CDR2 SNEGSKA (reference sequence). The V gene end was trimmed by 3 bases and the J gene end by 0 bases; junction bases not matched to a gene: 5. The CDR3 covers 14 residues.

The rearrangement links TRBV18 to TRBJ2-7, with TRBD2 matching 7 bases. V lost 3 bases, J lost 2 bases, and 7 bases stayed unmatched. Germline values: CDR1 KGHSH, CDR2 LQKENI. The CDR3 is 15 amino acids. CDR3 region: CASSPWTRAPYEQYF. DNA for the CDR3: TGTGCCAGCTCACCTTGGACTAGAGCCCCCTACGAGCAGTACTTC.

This rearrangement joins TRBV7-2 to TRBJ2-7, with a tentative D call TRBD1 (5 bases). There are 14 residues in the CDR3. CDR1 is SGHTA, CDR2 FQGNSA, per germline. V lost 0 bases to trimming and J lost 0 bases, with 6 bases between them. For the CDR3, the DNA is TGTGCCAGCAGCTTAGCCAGGGCCTCCTACGAGCAGTACTTC. Encoded protein: CASSLARASYEQYF.

The chain has TRBV2 and TRBJ2-5; weak D call: TRBD2 (6 bases). V was clipped by 5 bases and J by 10 bases, with 20 bases between them. Germline loops: CDR1 SNHLY, CDR2 FYNNEI. This CDR3 is 14 amino acids long. DNA of the CDR3: TGTGCCAGCAGTCCTGGGTTGGGGGACGGGGGCCAGTACTTC. This translates into CASSPGLGDGGQYF.

The chain recombines TRBV5-1 with TRBJ1-1; tentative D call: TRBD1 (5 bases). V lost 0 bases to trimming and J lost 3 bases, with 9 bases between them. Germline V gives CDR1 SGHRS, CDR2 YFSETQ. The CDR3 is made up of 14 amino acids. The CDR3 sequence: CASSLGDGYTEAFF. DNA for the CDR3: TGCGCCAGCAGCTTGGGGGACGGTTACACTGAAGCTTTCTTT. The entire variable domain, with the rest obtained from reference TRBV5-1 and TRBJ1-1, is as follows: KAGVTQTPRYLIKTRGQQVTLSCSPISGHRSVSWYQQTPGQGLQFLFEYFSETQRNKGNFPGRFSGRQFSNSRSEMNVSTLELGDSALYLCASSLGDGYTEAFFGQGTRLTVV.

For this clonotype: One end of the junction is discordant with germline, which a read error may explain. This rearrangement joins TRBV10-3 to TRBJ2-3; 7 nucleotides agree with TRBD1. Germline V gene sequence: CDR1 ENHRY, CDR2 SYGVKD. CDR3 size: 16 residues. This chain's CDR3 is CAISGSRGRSTDTRYF. The CDR3 DNA reads TGTGCCATCAGTGGTTCGAGGGGGCGGAGCACAGATACGCGGTATTTT.

The chain combines TRBV4-2 with TRBJ2-4; possibly TRBD2 for D (6 bases). The J call may not be correct, given that the DNA end is closer to TRBJ2-7. This CDR3 has 14 residues. Looked up from germline, CDR1 is LGHNA and CDR2 is YNFKEQ. The CDR3 here is CASSQVLANYEQYF. Written as DNA, the CDR3 is TGTGCCAGCAGCCAAGTCCTAGCGAACTACGAGCAGTACTTC.

This rearrangement joins TRBV20-1 to TRBJ2-3; 8 bases map to TRBD2. Germline-derived CDR1 and CDR2 are DFQATT and SNEGSKA (reference sequence). The CDR3 length is 16 residues. V lost 0 bases, J lost 4 bases, and 9 bases stayed unmatched. Here the CDR3 reads CSARDGLAGRADTQYF. The CDR3 region has the DNA TGCAGTGCTAGAGATGGGCTAGCGGGCCGGGCAGATACGCAGTATTTT.

On this clonotype itself: The germline gene is not matched at one end of the junction; a read error may be the cause. The chain recombines TRBV20-1 with TRBJ2-3, with a possible D match to TRBD2 (5 bases). Per germline, CDR1 DFQATT and CDR2 SNEGSKA (reference sequence). The CDR3 loop spans 13 amino acids. CDR3 coding DNA: TGCAGTGCTGGACCGGGAAAGCAAGATAGGCAGTATTTT. It specifies CSAGPGKQDRQYF.